This TCR beta chain was observed in a study of OX40 agonist ivuxolimab in advanced cancers. Sequencing was performed with immunoSEQ multiplex PCR; in TCRdb, only in-frame clones are kept and a portion is missing. The sample consists of about 110,000 clones, less than 95% of them appearing once. This clonotype originated in an adult with an advanced solid tumor such as melanoma, head and neck, liver or kidney cancer. This material consisted of CD4+ or CD8+ T cells sorted from blood, taken in a trial of the OX40 agonist ivuxolimab.

Written as DNA, the CDR3 is TGTGCCAGCTCACCGGACGGCAATCAGCCCCAGCATTTT. Translation: CASSPDGNQPQHF. The chain employs TRBV18 and TRBJ1-5; D remains ambiguous. V was clipped by 3 bases and J by 2 bases, with 5 bases between them. Germline V gene data show CDR1 as KGHSH and CDR2 as LQKENI. This CDR3 region has 13 residues.